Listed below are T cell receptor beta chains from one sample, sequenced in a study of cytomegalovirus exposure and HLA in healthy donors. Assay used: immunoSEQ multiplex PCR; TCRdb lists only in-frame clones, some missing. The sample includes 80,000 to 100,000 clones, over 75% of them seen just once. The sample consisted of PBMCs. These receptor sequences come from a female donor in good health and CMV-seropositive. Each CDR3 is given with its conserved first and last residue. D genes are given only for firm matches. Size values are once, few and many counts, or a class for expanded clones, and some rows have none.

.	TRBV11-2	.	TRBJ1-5	TGTGCCAGCAGCTTGGGCAGCAATCAGCCCCAGCATTTT	CASSLGSNQPQHF
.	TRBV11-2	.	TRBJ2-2	TGTGCCAGCAACAGGGAAGCCGGGGAGCTGTTTTTT	CASNREAGELFF
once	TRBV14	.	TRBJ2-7	TGTGCCAGCAGCCAAGTGGTAGGCCAGGGCGAGCAGTACTTC	CASSQVVGQGEQYF
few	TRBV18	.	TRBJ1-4	TGTGCCAGCTCACCACCGGCTCCTACTAATGAAAAACTGTTTTTT	CASSPPAPTNEKLFF
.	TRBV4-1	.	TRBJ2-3	TGCGCCAGCAGCCAAGTATTCACAGATACGCAGTATTTT	CASSQVFTDTQYF
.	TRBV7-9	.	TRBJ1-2	TGTGCCAGCAGCTTAGCTTCAGACTTCTACACCTTC	CASSLASDFYTF
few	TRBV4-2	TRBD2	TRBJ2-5	TGTGCCAGCAGCCAAGGCCCCGAGGGACTAGCGCTTCAAGAGACCCAGTACTTC	CASSQGPEGLALQETQYF
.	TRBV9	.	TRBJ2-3	TGTGCCAGCAGCGTAGCTACGGGGAGAGATACGCAGTATTTT	CASSVATGRDTQYF
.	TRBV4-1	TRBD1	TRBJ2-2	TGCGCCAGCAGCGGGACAGGGCAAACCGGGGAGCTGTTTTTT	CASSGTGQTGELFF
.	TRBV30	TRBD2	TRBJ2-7	TGTGCCTGGAGCGTGGTGGCTAGCGGGTCCTACGAGCAGTACTTC	CAWSVVASGSYEQYF
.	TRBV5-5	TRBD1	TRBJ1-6	TGTGCCAGCAGATGGACAGGGCGGTCCTGGAATTCACCCCTCCACTTT	CASRWTGRSWNSPLHF
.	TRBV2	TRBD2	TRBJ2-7	TGTGCCGGGACCCGGACTAGCGGGAGGGCCTCCTACGAGCAGTACTTC	CAGTRTSGRASYEQYF
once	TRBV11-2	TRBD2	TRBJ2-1	TGTGCCAGCAGCCTAAGACTAGCCCGAGCCAGCTACAATGAGCAGTTCTTC	CASSLRLARASYNEQFF
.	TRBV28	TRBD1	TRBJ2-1	TGTGCCAGCAGTTTAAGACAGGGGTCCCGCAATGAGCAGTTCTTC	CASSLRQGSRNEQFF
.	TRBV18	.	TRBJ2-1	TGTGCCAGCTCACCACAACAGACCTACAATGAGCAGTTCTTC	CASSPQQTYNEQFF
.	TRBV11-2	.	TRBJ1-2	TGTGCCAGCAGCTTAGGACATAACTATGGCTACACCTTC	CASSLGHNYGYTF
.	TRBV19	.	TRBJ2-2	TGTGCCAGTAGTATAGACAGGGTGGACACCGGGGAGCTGTTTTTT	CASSIDRVDTGELFF
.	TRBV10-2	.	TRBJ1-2	TGCGCCAGCAGTGGGCCCGGCTTTCGGGATGGCTACACCTTC	CASSGPGFRDGYTF
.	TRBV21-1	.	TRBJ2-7	TGTGCCATTTGGGGGCCACCGGTGAACTACGAGCAGTACTTC	CAIWGPPVNYEQYF
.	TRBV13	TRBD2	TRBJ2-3	TGTGCCAGCAGCTTCCGACTAGCGGGAGCGACAGATACGCAGTATTTT	CASSFRLAGATDTQYF
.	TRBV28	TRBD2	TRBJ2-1	TGTGCCAGCAGTACCTGGACTAGCGGTGGGGATGAGCAGTTCTTC	CASSTWTSGGDEQFF
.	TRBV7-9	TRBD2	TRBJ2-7	TGTGCCAGCTTCACTAGCGGGATGTACGAGCAGTACTTC	CASFTSGMYEQYF
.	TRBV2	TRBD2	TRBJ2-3	TGTGCCAGGCGGGGGGGCGGAGATACGCAGTATTTT	CARRGGGDTQYF
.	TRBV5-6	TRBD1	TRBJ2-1	TGTGCCAGCAGCGTCCCGGGACAGCACAATGAGCAGTTCTTC	CASSVPGQHNEQFF
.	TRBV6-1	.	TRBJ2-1	TGTGCCAGCAGTCCGGGACTGAGTTCGGATGAGCAGTTCTTC	CASSPGLSSDEQFF
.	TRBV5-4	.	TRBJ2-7	TGTGCCAGCAGTTCAACAGGGTCCTACGAGCAGTACTTC	CASSSTGSYEQYF
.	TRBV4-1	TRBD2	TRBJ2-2	TGCGCCAGCAGGCACGTGGGTAGCGGGAGTCTTACCGGGGAGCTGTTTTTT	CASRHVGSGSLTGELFF